This TCR beta chain is drawn from a study of blood T cell repertoires in COVID-19. Turning to the study itself: Acute and convalescent COVID-19 specimens originated in the United States, Italy and Spain. Nucleic acid was either cDNA or gDNA, and it came from T cells, B-cell-depleted T cells, or PBMCs.

In the original processing: Amplification of reference gene primers provided the estimated nucleated cell counts. Some clones are missing from TCRdb's copy, which holds only in-frame ones; the method was immunoSEQ multiplex PCR. V, J and clone size derive from that table, while D and trimming were established from the DNA sequence. In the table there are around 200,000 clones, about 84% of which are singletons. The CDR3 contains 15 residues. With V trimmed by 2 bases and J by 3 bases, 4 bases remained unmatched. Germline V gene data show CDR1 as MNHEY and CDR2 as SVGAGI. In its sample, this clone was seen once.

The genes are TRBV6-5 and TRBJ2-5; TRBD2 aligns across 9 bases. Material: peripheral blood. The receptor comes from a human donor in a cohort sampled during active COVID-19. The CDR3 loop is CASSYQPSGEETQYF. DNA for the CDR3: TGTGCCAGCAGTTACCAACCTAGCGGGGAAGAGACCCAGTACTTC.